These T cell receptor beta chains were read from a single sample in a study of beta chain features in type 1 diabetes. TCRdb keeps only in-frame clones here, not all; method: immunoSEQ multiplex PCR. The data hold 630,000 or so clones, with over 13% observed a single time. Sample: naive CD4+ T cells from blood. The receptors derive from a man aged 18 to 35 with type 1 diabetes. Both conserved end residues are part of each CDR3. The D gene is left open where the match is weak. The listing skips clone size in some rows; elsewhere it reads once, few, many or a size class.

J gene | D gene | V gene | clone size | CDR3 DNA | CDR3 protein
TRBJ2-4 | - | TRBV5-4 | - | TGTGCCAGCAGCCAAGGGGTTGTAGCCAAAAACATTCAGTACTTC | CASSQGVVAKNIQYF
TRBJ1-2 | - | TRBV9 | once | TGTGCCAGCAGCGCCTCACAGGGCAACTATGGCTACACCTTC | CASSASQGNYGYTF
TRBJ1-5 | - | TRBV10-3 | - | TGTGCCATCAGTCAGAGGGCTACCGGGGAGCCCCAGCATTTT | CAISQRATGEPQHF
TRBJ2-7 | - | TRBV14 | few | TGTGCCAGCAGCCAAGCCCAACTTGGGCAGTACTTC | CASSQAQLGQYF
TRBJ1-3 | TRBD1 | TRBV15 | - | TGTGCCACCAGCCCGACAGGGGCTGGAAACACCATATATTTT | CATSPTGAGNTIYF
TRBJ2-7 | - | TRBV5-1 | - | TGCGCCAGCAGCTTGGGGGTCCTTGAGATCTACGAGCAGTACTTC | CASSLGVLEIYEQYF
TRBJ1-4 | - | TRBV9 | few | TGTGCCAGCAGCGCCGGGCCGGGACCGATCACAACTAATGAAAAACTGTTTTTT | CASSAGPGPITTNEKLFF
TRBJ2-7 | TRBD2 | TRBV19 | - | TGTGCCAGTAGTACAAGATCTAGCGGCAGCTCCTACGAGCAGTACTTC | CASSTRSSGSSYEQYF
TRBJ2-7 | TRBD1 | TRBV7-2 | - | TGTGCCAGCAGCCACACAGGACAGGGACGATACGAGCAGTACTTC | CASSHTGQGRYEQYF
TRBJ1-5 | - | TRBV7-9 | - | TGTGCCAGCAGCTCATCAAAGTCGACAGGACATCCCGCGACACAGCCCCAGCATTTT | CASSSSKSTGHPATQPQHF
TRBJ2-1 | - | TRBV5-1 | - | TGCGCCAGCAGCTTGGGGTCTAGCTCCTACAATGAGCAGTTCTTC | CASSLGSSSYNEQFF
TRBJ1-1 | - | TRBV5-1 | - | TGCGCCAGCAGCCCCAGGACGGGGAACACTGAAGCTTTCTTT | CASSPRTGNTEAFF
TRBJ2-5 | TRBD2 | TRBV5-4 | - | TGTGCCAGCAGCTTGGGCGGGAGGCACCAAGAGACCCAGTACTTC | CASSLGGRHQETQYF
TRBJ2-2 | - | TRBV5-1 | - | TGCGCCAGCGTGGGGGCTCTGGACACCGGGGAGCTGTTTTTT | CASVGALDTGELFF
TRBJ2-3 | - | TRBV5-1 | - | TGCGCCAGCAGCAGGGGCGGGGATTTCACAGATACGCAGTATTTT | CASSRGGDFTDTQYF
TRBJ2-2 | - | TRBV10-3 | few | TGTGCCATCAGACAGTCCGGGCAGGGAGGCACCGGGGAGCTGTTTTTT | CAIRQSGQGGTGELFF
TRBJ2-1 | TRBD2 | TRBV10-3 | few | TGTGCCATCGGAATTAGCGGGAGGCAACCCAGCTCCTACAATGAGCAGTTCTTC | CAIGISGRQPSSYNEQFF
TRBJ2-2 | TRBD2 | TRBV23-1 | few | TGCGCCAGCAGTCAATATAAGGGGACTAGCGGGAGATACGGGGAGCTGTTTTTT | CASSQYKGTSGRYGELFF
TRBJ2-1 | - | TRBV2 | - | TGTGCCAGCAGAGGGGATCCCGCCTACAATGAGCAGTTCTTC | CASRGDPAYNEQFF
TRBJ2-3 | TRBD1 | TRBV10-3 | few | TGTGCCATCACTCAAGGAAGGGGGCAGGGAGATACGCAGTATTTT | CAITQGRGQGDTQYF
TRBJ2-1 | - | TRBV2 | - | TGTGCCAGCAGTATCCGACAGGCATACAATGAGCAGTTCTTC | CASSIRQAYNEQFF
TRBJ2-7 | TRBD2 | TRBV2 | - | TGTGCCAGCAGTTTCTTGGGCGGGAGGCTCACAGACGAGCAGTACTTC | CASSFLGGRLTDEQYF
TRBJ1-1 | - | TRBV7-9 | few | TGTGCCAGCAGCTCCCAAGTCCGCGCTGAAGCTTTCTTT | CASSSQVRAEAFF
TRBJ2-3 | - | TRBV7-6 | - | TGTGCCAGCAGCTTACCTGTCACAGATACGCAGTATTTT | CASSLPVTDTQYF
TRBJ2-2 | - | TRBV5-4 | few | TGTGCCAGCAGCGCCGCCGAGGCAACCGGGGAGCTGTTTTTT | CASSAAEATGELFF
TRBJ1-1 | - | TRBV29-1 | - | TGCAGCGGGGTCGGACGGACAATGAACACTGAAGCTTTCTTT | CSGVGRTMNTEAFF
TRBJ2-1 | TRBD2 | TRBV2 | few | TGTGCCAGCAGTCCTACTAGCGGGAATTACAATGAGCAGTTCTTC | CASSPTSGNYNEQFF
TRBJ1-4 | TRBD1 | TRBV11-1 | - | TGTGCCAGCAGCTTCGACAGGGCGAATGAAAAACTGTTTTTT | CASSFDRANEKLFF
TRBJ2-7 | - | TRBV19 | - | TGTGCCAGTAGTATACGGGCGGGAACCTACGAGCAGTACTTC | CASSIRAGTYEQYF
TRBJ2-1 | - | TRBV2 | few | TGTGCCAGCAGATCCCTTCGGGAGAGGCTGTTCTTC | CASRSLRERLFF
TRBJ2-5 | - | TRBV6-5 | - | TGTGCCAGCAGTCCCCCGGCCGGGGCCGGGGAGACCCAGTACTTC | CASSPPAGAGETQYF
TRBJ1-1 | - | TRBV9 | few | TGTGCCAGCAGCGTAATGGTAGGGAACACTGAAGCTTTCTTT | CASSVMVGNTEAFF
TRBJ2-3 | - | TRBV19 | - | TGTGCCAGTCGAAGCGGCCCCCGGGATACGCAGTATTTT | CASRSGPRDTQYF
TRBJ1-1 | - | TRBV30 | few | TGTGCCTGGAGTGTAAGGGGAACTGAAGCTTTCTTT | CAWSVRGTEAFF
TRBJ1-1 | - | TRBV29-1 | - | TGCAGCGTTGAGGTAGTGCTCCTTACTGAAGCTTTCTTT | CSVEVVLLTEAFF
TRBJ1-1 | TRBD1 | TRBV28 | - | TGTGCCAGTATAACCGGGACAGCTAACACTGAAGCTTTCTTT | CASITGTANTEAFF
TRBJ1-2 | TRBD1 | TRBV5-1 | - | TGCGCCAGCAGCCCGGTGACAGGGAACTATGGCTACACCTTC | CASSPVTGNYGYTF
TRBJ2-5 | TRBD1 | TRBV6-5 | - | TGTGCCAGCAGTTACGGGGGGACAGGGGAAGAGACCCAGTACTTC | CASSYGGTGEETQYF
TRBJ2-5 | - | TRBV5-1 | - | TGCGCCAGCAGCTTGGAAGGGGGGAAGACCCAGTACTTC | CASSLEGGKTQYF
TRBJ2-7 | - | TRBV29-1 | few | TGCAGCGTTGCGGCAGGGGTAACCTACGAGCAGTACTTC | CSVAAGVTYEQYF
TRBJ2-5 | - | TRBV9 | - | TGTGCCAGCAGCGTAGGACAGGGAGGCGTCCAAGAGACCCAGTACTTC | CASSVGQGGVQETQYF
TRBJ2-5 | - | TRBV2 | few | TGTGCCAGCAGTGGTAGCGCCGGGGGCCAAGAGACCCAGTACTTC | CASSGSAGGQETQYF
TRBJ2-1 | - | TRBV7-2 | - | TGTGCCAGCAGCTTAGTCATAGGTGGGAATGAGCAGTTCTTC | CASSLVIGGNEQFF
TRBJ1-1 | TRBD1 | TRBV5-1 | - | TGCGCCAGCAGCGTCATGACAGGGGGTAATACTGAAGCTTTCTTT | CASSVMTGGNTEAFF
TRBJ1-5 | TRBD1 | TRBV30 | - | TGTGCCTGGAGTGTAGGACAGGCCGCGGGGCAGCCCCAGCATTTT | CAWSVGQAAGQPQHF
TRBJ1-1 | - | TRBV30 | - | TGTGCCTGGAGCGACCCCTGGGACCTGGGCAACACTGAAGCTTTCTTT | CAWSDPWDLGNTEAFF
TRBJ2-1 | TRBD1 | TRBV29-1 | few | TGCAGCGTTGAAATTTCCTATCAATGGGACAGTTACAATGAGCAGTTCTTC | CSVEISYQWDSYNEQFF
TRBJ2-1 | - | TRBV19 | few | TGTGCCAGTAGTATCGCCCGGGCTTTGGACCTCAATGAGCAGTTCTTC | CASSIARALDLNEQFF
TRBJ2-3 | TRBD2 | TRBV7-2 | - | TGTGCCAGCAGCCCCGGGACTAGTACAGATACGCAGTATTTT | CASSPGTSTDTQYF
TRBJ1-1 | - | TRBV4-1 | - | TGCGCCAGCAGCCAAGTTGTCGTGAACACTGAAGCTTTCTTT | CASSQVVVNTEAFF
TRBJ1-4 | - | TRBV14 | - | TGTGCCAGCAGCCAAGGAAGCGGAACAGCGGTGTTTTTT | CASSQGSGTAVFF
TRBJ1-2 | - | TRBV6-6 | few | TGTGCCAGCAGTACACAGGAAGGCTACACCTTC | CASSTQEGYTF